The present T cell receptor (beta chain) was sequenced within a study of cytomegalovirus exposure and HLA in healthy donors (dated by TCRdb to 2016 to 2017). For the wider study: An earlier analysis of several hundred of the donors reported 250 to 300 Gb of sequence data and approximately 110 million unique TCR beta sequences from 150 million to 200 million T cells. Typing coverage varied by locus: roughly 620-640 donors for A, B, C, DRB1 and DQB1; roughly 520 for DQA1; about 570 for DPA1; approximately 490 for DPB1. The study was designed to test whether signatures of past pathogen exposure could be identified by cataloging public T cell receptors. A later genetic analysis took genome-wide SNP genotypes for about three fifths of the roughly 670 donors and used that subset as a discovery cohort. Donor age, sex, ethnicity and CMV serostatus were compiled together with the repertoire data. A later analysis re-analyzed previously published TCR beta repertoires from roughly 690 donors and added high-resolution HLA genotyping to study TCR occurrence patterns. Both class I and class II loci were covered by HLA typing, at four-digit resolution. On average, roughly 240,000 unique TCR beta nucleotide sequences were sequenced per donor among 398 genotyped donors of the cohort, with 15% to 20% of those sequences being non-productive. To predict cytomegalovirus infection status, the study brought together high-throughput TCR immunosequencing, statistical association of individual TCRs with disease status, and machine learning. Four to six DR-DQ haplotypes were handled as single units for association and clustering, since linkage in the cohort was strong. All discovery cohort repertoires had been generated on a single sequencing platform. Rather than using new phenotypic data, the later analysis identified candidate immune exposures from TCR beta sequences and from how often those sequences occurred across donors. An earlier analysis of fewer than 700 of the donors applied high-throughput TCR beta sequencing to assess whether each TCR beta V gene segment acted as functional or pseudogenic. Along with the approximately 650-subject first cohort, a separate validation cohort of over 90 different subjects was used. An early release covering over 500 HLA-typed donors comprised 250 to 350 gigabases of sequencing data and roughly 85 million unique TCR sequences. The T cell repertoires of under 750 subjects were profiled by immunosequencing and related to cytomegalovirus serostatus. Of the 300 to 500 genotyped donors, 80% to 90% were placed in the genetic ancestry cluster associated with self-reported Caucasian donors.

Broad study findings and their caveats: A further reported finding was that TCR beta sequences accurately predicted the HLA-A and HLA-B alleles for most subjects in the first cohort. In a later analysis, most CMV-associated TCR beta chains were found to appear HLA-restricted, with HLA associations seemingly driven largely by CMV exposure. Broadly in line with IMGT annotations, most TCR beta V segments showed up in productive rearrangements about 87% or about 30% of the time in an earlier analysis of approximately 640 of the donors. The presence/absence analyses assumed that sequencing depth was roughly uniform across donors, and that assumption may not be true. A cluster of highly shared sequence variants was judged likely to represent a technical artifact of the sequencing pipeline. In vitro tests confirmed that a few of the cytomegalovirus-associated TCR beta chains recognize cytomegalovirus antigens. Compared with the roughly 710-donor mean, donors in an Asian-associated ancestry cluster had fewer N-insertions in productive TCRs, according to a later genetic analysis. The study gave a list of 150 to 200 TCR beta chains associated with cytomegalovirus. When HLA alleles, especially DR and DQ, strongly co-occurred, attributing TCR associations to individual alleles was difficult. In a later analysis, several top co-occurrence clusters were reported to appear linked to parvovirus B19, influenza, CMV and Epstein-Barr virus. For the cohort, immune exposure information was limited to CMV serostatus. The 87-base-pair reads could not distinguish some IMGT-functional V segments, including TRBV6-2 and TRBV6-3, so those segments were excluded. At a false discovery rate of 0.05, a later analysis linked roughly 17,000 TCR beta sequences to specific HLA alleles. Because HLA typing was missing for some donors at each locus, association tests included only the typed subset. Across donors, most TCR sequences were observed very rarely, whereas some public TCRs were present in many individuals. An association between a missense DCLRE1C variant and V-gene and J-gene trimming of TCR beta chains was found in a later genetic analysis and replicated in an independent cohort. Correlated functional status among segregating V segments might reflect linkage disequilibrium, but an unknown experimental factor could not be ruled out. In a later analysis, the rate of TCR association differed among HLA loci, with DRB1 alleles having the most associated TCRs and HLA-C alleles having the fewest. It was suggested by the authors that the approach could potentially be generalized to other disease states and immunological phenotypes. The earlier analysis of approximately 560 of the donors excluded over 15 rarely observed V segments, including chromosome 9 orphons, because counts were too low. In this cohort, only TCR beta chains were sequenced, and detectable features were limited by the absence of alpha or paired-chain data. In a later analysis, HLA-associated TCR beta chains showed more clonal expansion and lower generation probabilities than non-associated chains that were equally common. Cytomegalovirus status was reported to be diagnosed by the classifier with high specificity and sensitivity in both the original and validation cohorts.

The library was generated by the immunoSEQ multiplex PCR assay. For the multiplex PCR, a mixture combining 60 forward primers for TCR Vbeta segments and 13 reverse primers for TCR Jbeta segments was used. The CDR3 region of rearranged TCR beta genes was amplified from genomic DNA with a multiplex PCR assay. On the Illumina HiSeq System, the amplified TCR beta libraries were sequenced as 87-base-pair reads. The source study handled its data this way. A later analysis tallied approximately 87 million unique TCR beta chains across the roughly 610 repertoires, and about 10 million of those chains were shared by two or more donors. Raw reads were error-corrected and collapsed into unique sequences with a nearest-neighbor algorithm that merged closely related sequences to remove PCR and sequencing errors. Alignment of CDR3 sequences to IMGT reference sequences was used to assign V, D and J gene segments. For a sequence to be retained, at least a six-nucleotide match to both a V gene segment and a J gene segment was required. Rearrangements were classified as productive when the CDR3 lacked stop codons and remained in frame with V and J, and all other rearrangements were classified as non-productive. CDR3 was defined by IMGT convention, running from the second conserved V-encoded cysteine to the conserved J-encoded phenylalanine. In an earlier analysis of more than 550 of the donors, sequences lacking an unambiguous match to a single V gene segment were excluded. In an earlier analysis of 450 to 700 of the donors, V segments were called functional above 56.7% productive rearrangements and were called segregating when the between-donor standard deviation exceeded 5%. A statistical classification framework was built for diagnosing cytomegalovirus status from the catalog of TCR beta chain sequences. V and J gene assignment, in a later analysis, came from comparing TCR nucleotide sequences with IMGT/GENE-DB human TR gene sequences. The TCRdist pipeline was used in a later analysis to assign CDR3 sequences and most-parsimonious VDJ recombination scenarios. A later analysis defined each TCR beta chain by its CDR3 amino acid sequence plus V-gene family, and excluded reads lacking a unique V-gene family. To address suspected cross-contamination and a sequencing artifact, a later analysis removed some 620 highly shared, low-generation-probability nucleotide sequences. In a later analysis, a clonal expansion index for each public chain was calculated from normalized within-repertoire ranks of inferred template counts. Generation probabilities in a later analysis came from a VDJ recombination model fitted to out-of-frame rearrangements, and those results were checked against IGoR. Hypergeometric tests were used in a later analysis to score TCR-TCR, TCR-HLA and TCR-CMV co-occurrence, with a repertoire-size bias correction applied to the TCR pairs. To estimate false discovery rates, a later analysis permuted the HLA or CMV assignments 20 times. In a later analysis, co-occurring TCRs were grouped using DBSCAN, and TCRdist sequence similarity was added for clustering within HLA-allele-positive subsets. For co-occurrence clustering, repertoires with fewer than 30,000 or more than 120,000 public chains were excluded, along with 5 or 6 repertoires with anomalous nucleotide sharing. TCRdb mirrors the immuneACCESS table, restricted to in-frame sequences. Some clones are absent from its copies; in checked studies, under half trace to an unresolved V gene, and the reason for the others is unknown. The V and J calls and clone size are taken from that table; D and trimming were inferred from the DNA. The sample has about 160,000 clones on record, 82% of them singletons. In total, the top ten clones hold around 9% of the sample.

About this clone: The target of this receptor is not known. Qualities for individual bases were not recorded, and no much larger clone is one base off.

The cohort was made up of under 800 healthy bone marrow donors. At the time of sampling, all cohort members were nominally healthy, though unrecorded immune exposures were likely present. The donor was CMV seropositive and was included in the group of some 290 seropositive cohort members. A peripheral blood sample was provided by each donor, and peripheral blood mononuclear cells were used for TCR beta sequencing. Genomic DNA was extracted from the blood cell samples with the Qiagen DNeasy Blood Extraction Kit. V loses 1 base of germline sequence and J loses 2 bases, and the interval between the two ends is 10 bases. The germline V gene encodes CDR1 SGHDT and CDR2 YYEEEE. The CDR3 holds 15 amino acids from the cysteine to the phenylalanine. CDR3 DNA only is kept here, 45 bases in frame from base 1.

Sequencing used PBMCs. This clonotype originated in a male donor in good health and CMV-seropositive. The chain couples TRBV5-6 to TRBJ1-5; 5 matching bases give a weak D call of TRBD1. This receptor has the CDR3 CASSLFPQGNQPQHF. The nucleotide sequence reads as follows: TGTGCCAGCAGCTTGTTCCCACAGGGCAATCAGCCCCAGCATTTT.